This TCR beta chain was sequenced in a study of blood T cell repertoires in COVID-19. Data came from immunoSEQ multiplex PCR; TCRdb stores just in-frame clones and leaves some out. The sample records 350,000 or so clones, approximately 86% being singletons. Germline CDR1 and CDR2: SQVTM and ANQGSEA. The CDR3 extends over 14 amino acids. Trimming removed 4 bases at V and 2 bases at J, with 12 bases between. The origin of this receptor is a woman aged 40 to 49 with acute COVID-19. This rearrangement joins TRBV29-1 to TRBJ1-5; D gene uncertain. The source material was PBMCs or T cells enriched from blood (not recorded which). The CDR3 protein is CSVVGSGGNQPQHF. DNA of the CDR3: TGCAGCGTTGTGGGTTCCGGGGGCAATCAGCCCCAGCATTTT.